A selection of T cell receptor beta chains follows, all from one sample in a study of vaccination and CD4 T cells after COVID-19. Their antigens remain unidentified. MiXCR, run by TCRdb on the PCR reads, gives a single entry per CDR3 protein. The table records 15,000 to 20,000 distinct CDR3 sequences, approximately 40% of them present only once. The source material was CD4+ T cells from blood, cultured in vitro. The receptors stem from a human donor who had recovered from COVID-19. Each CDR3 is given with its conserved first and last residue. A D gene is named only where the DNA matches it firmly. Clone sizes are given selectively: once, few, many, or a class where the clone is expanded.

cdr3_length: 13; j_call: TRBJ1-5; clone_size: few; d_call: NA; v_call: TRBV6-2/TRBV6-3; cdr3_aa: CASRPGTLQPQHF; cdr3_nt: TGTGCCAGCAGGCCCGGGACACTTCAGCCCCAGCATTTT
cdr3_length: 12; j_call: TRBJ2-5; clone_size: NA; d_call: NA; v_call: TRBV20-1; cdr3_aa: CSAIHVQETQYF; cdr3_nt: TGCAGTGCTATTCACGTTCAAGAGACCCAGTACTTC
cdr3_length: 13; j_call: TRBJ2-1; clone_size: few; d_call: TRBD1; v_call: TRBV10-3; cdr3_aa: CAKSPGQGSEQFF; cdr3_nt: TGTGCCAAAAGCCCGGGACAGGGTAGTGAGCAGTTCTTC
cdr3_length: 13; j_call: TRBJ2-7; clone_size: NA; d_call: TRBD1; v_call: TRBV6-2/TRBV6-3; cdr3_aa: CASWRTGGHEQYF; cdr3_nt: TGTGCCAGCTGGCGGACAGGGGGCCACGAGCAGTACTTC
cdr3_length: 15; j_call: TRBJ2-3; clone_size: NA; d_call: TRBD1; v_call: TRBV20-1; cdr3_aa: CSARRQGGSTDTQYF; cdr3_nt: TGCAGTGCTAGACGACAGGGGGGAAGCACAGATACGCAGTATTTT
cdr3_length: 14; j_call: TRBJ1-2; clone_size: few; d_call: TRBD1; v_call: TRBV6-1; cdr3_aa: CASRPKGTDYGYTF; cdr3_nt: TGTGCCAGCAGACCTAAAGGGACAGACTATGGCTACACCTTC
cdr3_length: 13; j_call: TRBJ2-4; clone_size: NA; d_call: NA; v_call: TRBV14; cdr3_aa: CASSPRPGNIQYF; cdr3_nt: TGTGCCAGCAGCCCGCGCCCAGGGAACATTCAGTACTTC
cdr3_length: 14; j_call: TRBJ2-1; clone_size: NA; d_call: TRBD2; v_call: TRBV5-1; cdr3_aa: CASSFSGSGDEQFF; cdr3_nt: TGCGCCAGCAGCTTCAGCGGGAGTGGCGATGAGCAGTTCTTC
cdr3_length: 15; j_call: TRBJ2-7; clone_size: NA; d_call: NA; v_call: TRBV24-1; cdr3_aa: CATSDRGSLSYEQYF; cdr3_nt: TGTGCCACCAGTGATAGGGGGAGCTTAAGCTACGAGCAGTACTTC
cdr3_length: 15; j_call: TRBJ1-3; clone_size: NA; d_call: TRBD1; v_call: TRBV11-1; cdr3_aa: CASSQDRTSGNTIYF; cdr3_nt: TGTGCCAGCAGCCAGGACAGGACCTCTGGAAACACCATATATTTT
cdr3_length: 14; j_call: TRBJ2-3; clone_size: NA; d_call: TRBD1; v_call: TRBV6-2/TRBV6-3; cdr3_aa: CASSDRGDTDTQYF; cdr3_nt: TGTGCCAGCAGTGACAGGGGTGACACAGATACGCAGTATTTT
cdr3_length: 15; j_call: TRBJ1-1; clone_size: NA; d_call: NA; v_call: TRBV12-3/TRBV12-4; cdr3_aa: CASRTWGGVDTEAFF; cdr3_nt: TGTGCCAGCAGGACTTGGGGGGGAGTGGACACTGAAGCTTTCTTT
cdr3_length: 15; j_call: TRBJ2-3; clone_size: NA; d_call: NA; v_call: TRBV27; cdr3_aa: CASSARDGSTDTQYF; cdr3_nt: TGTGCCAGCAGTGCCCGGGACGGAAGCACAGATACGCAGTATTTT
cdr3_length: 15; j_call: TRBJ2-1; clone_size: NA; d_call: TRBD2; v_call: TRBV20-1; cdr3_aa: CSARDQPPNPREFFF; cdr3_nt: TGCAGTGCTAGAGATCAACCACCTAATCCGCGGGAGTTTTTCTTC
cdr3_length: 14; j_call: TRBJ2-6; clone_size: few; d_call: NA; v_call: TRBV20-1; cdr3_aa: CSASRGSGANVLTF; cdr3_nt: TGCAGTGCCAGTCGGGGCTCTGGGGCCAACGTCCTGACTTTC
cdr3_length: 13; j_call: TRBJ1-5; clone_size: NA; d_call: TRBD1; v_call: TRBV18; cdr3_aa: CASGQGINQPQHF; cdr3_nt: TGTGCCAGCGGACAGGGGATCAATCAGCCCCAGCATTTT
cdr3_length: 13; j_call: TRBJ1-1; clone_size: NA; d_call: NA; v_call: TRBV6-1; cdr3_aa: CASWDTVNTEAFF; cdr3_nt: TGTGCCAGCTGGGACACAGTGAACACTGAAGCTTTCTTT
cdr3_length: 15; j_call: TRBJ2-1; clone_size: few; d_call: TRBD2; v_call: TRBV28; cdr3_aa: CASSLLAGGLNEQFF; cdr3_nt: TGTGCCAGCAGTTTACTAGCGGGAGGGCTCAATGAGCAGTTCTTC
cdr3_length: 13; j_call: TRBJ1-1; clone_size: few; d_call: NA; v_call: TRBV11-3; cdr3_aa: CASSLDGNTEAFF; cdr3_nt: TGTGCCAGCAGCTTGGACGGAAACACTGAAGCTTTCTTT
cdr3_length: 12; j_call: TRBJ1-1; clone_size: NA; d_call: NA; v_call: TRBV6-1; cdr3_aa: CVSRAGLTEAFF; cdr3_nt: TGTGTCAGCAGAGCAGGGCTCACTGAAGCTTTCTTT
cdr3_length: 18; j_call: TRBJ2-6; clone_size: once; d_call: TRBD1; v_call: TRBV6-1; cdr3_aa: CASRLGTGYDSGANVLTF; cdr3_nt: TGTGCCAGCAGGCTGGGGACAGGCTACGACTCTGGGGCCAACGTCCTGACTTTC
cdr3_length: 15; j_call: TRBJ1-5; clone_size: NA; d_call: NA; v_call: TRBV7-2; cdr3_aa: CASSLGQHINQPQHF; cdr3_nt: TGTGCCAGCAGCTTAGGCCAGCACATCAATCAGCCCCAGCATTTT
cdr3_length: 17; j_call: TRBJ2-7; clone_size: NA; d_call: NA; v_call: TRBV10-3; cdr3_aa: CASSPRSLSGAFNEQYF; cdr3_nt: TGTGCCAGCAGCCCTCGGTCTCTTAGCGGAGCTTTCAACGAGCAGTACTTC
cdr3_length: 11; j_call: TRBJ1-1; clone_size: NA; d_call: NA; v_call: TRBV10-3; cdr3_aa: CASESATEAFF; cdr3_nt: TGTGCCAGCGAATCGGCCACTGAAGCTTTCTTT
cdr3_length: 15; j_call: TRBJ2-3; clone_size: few; d_call: TRBD2; v_call: TRBV7-9; cdr3_aa: CASSISGRVADTQYF; cdr3_nt: TGTGCCAGCAGCATTAGCGGGAGGGTGGCAGATACGCAGTATTTT
cdr3_length: 13; j_call: TRBJ2-4; clone_size: NA; d_call: TRBD2; v_call: TRBV20-1; cdr3_aa: CSARGLAENIQYF; cdr3_nt: TGCAGTGCTAGGGGACTAGCGGAAAACATTCAGTACTTC
cdr3_length: 14; j_call: TRBJ1-5; clone_size: NA; d_call: NA; v_call: TRBV6-5; cdr3_aa: CASSYRRGAQPQHF; cdr3_nt: TGTGCCAGCAGTTACAGGAGGGGCGCTCAGCCCCAGCATTTT
cdr3_length: 17; j_call: TRBJ2-2; clone_size: NA; d_call: NA; v_call: TRBV27; cdr3_aa: CASSLRGGRAPTGELFF; cdr3_nt: TGTGCCAGCAGTTTAAGAGGCGGCAGGGCCCCAACCGGGGAGCTGTTTTTT
cdr3_length: 14; j_call: TRBJ1-1; clone_size: NA; d_call: NA; v_call: TRBV7-9; cdr3_aa: CASSLGSAFTEAFF; cdr3_nt: TGTGCCAGCAGCTTAGGCTCTGCTTTCACTGAAGCTTTCTTT
cdr3_length: 14; j_call: TRBJ2-2; clone_size: NA; d_call: NA; v_call: TRBV5-4; cdr3_aa: CASSLRVNTGELFF; cdr3_nt: TGTGCCAGCAGCTTGCGAGTCAACACCGGGGAGCTGTTTTTT
cdr3_length: 14; j_call: TRBJ2-7; clone_size: few; d_call: NA; v_call: TRBV7-8; cdr3_aa: CASSLGGGSYEQYF; cdr3_nt: TGTGCCAGCAGCTTAGGAGGGGGCTCCTACGAGCAGTACTTC
cdr3_length: 11; j_call: TRBJ1-2; clone_size: NA; d_call: NA; v_call: TRBV2; cdr3_aa: CASSESRAYTF; cdr3_nt: TGTGCCAGCAGTGAATCCCGGGCGTACACCTTC
cdr3_length: 14; j_call: TRBJ2-3; clone_size: NA; d_call: NA; v_call: TRBV7-9; cdr3_aa: CASSPSGLSDTQYF; cdr3_nt: TGTGCCAGCAGCCCCTCGGGACTCAGTGATACGCAGTATTTT
cdr3_length: 16; j_call: TRBJ2-2; clone_size: few; d_call: TRBD2; v_call: TRBV6-4; cdr3_aa: CASSDSTSGDTGELFF; cdr3_nt: TGTGCCAGCAGTGACTCGACTAGCGGGGACACCGGGGAGCTGTTTTTT
cdr3_length: 17; j_call: TRBJ1-1; clone_size: NA; d_call: TRBD1; v_call: TRBV11-2; cdr3_aa: CASRRQLGGQDNTEAFF; cdr3_nt: TGTGCCAGCAGACGTCAACTAGGGGGACAGGATAACACTGAAGCTTTCTTT
cdr3_length: 19; j_call: TRBJ2-6; clone_size: few; d_call: NA; v_call: TRBV15; cdr3_aa: CATSREQEGAASGANVLTF; cdr3_nt: TGTGCCACCAGCAGAGAGCAGGAGGGGGCTGCTTCTGGGGCCAACGTCCTGACTTTC
cdr3_length: 12; j_call: TRBJ2-7; clone_size: NA; d_call: NA; v_call: TRBV6-2/TRBV6-3; cdr3_aa: CASSYPGSEQYF; cdr3_nt: TGTGCCAGCAGTTACCCCGGCTCCGAGCAGTACTTC
cdr3_length: 13; j_call: TRBJ1-5; clone_size: NA; d_call: NA; v_call: TRBV5-1; cdr3_aa: CASSPSANQPQHF; cdr3_nt: TGCGCCAGCAGCCCGAGTGCCAATCAGCCCCAGCATTTT
cdr3_length: 14; j_call: TRBJ2-5; clone_size: once; d_call: NA; v_call: TRBV19; cdr3_aa: CASSIVLGRETQYF; cdr3_nt: TGTGCCAGTAGTATAGTGCTGGGAAGGGAGACCCAGTACTTC
cdr3_length: 14; j_call: TRBJ2-2; clone_size: NA; d_call: NA; v_call: TRBV5-4; cdr3_aa: CASSSPGNTGELFF; cdr3_nt: TGTGCCAGCAGCTCTCCGGGGAACACCGGGGAGCTGTTTTTT
cdr3_length: 14; j_call: TRBJ1-5; clone_size: NA; d_call: NA; v_call: TRBV20-1; cdr3_aa: CSARVRGGNQPQHF; cdr3_nt: TGCAGTGCTAGAGTCAGGGGAGGCAATCAGCCCCAGCATTTT
cdr3_length: 18; j_call: TRBJ2-4; clone_size: NA; d_call: TRBD1; v_call: TRBV4-1; cdr3_aa: CASSLGQGQGEAKNIQYF; cdr3_nt: TGCGCCAGCAGCCTCGGACAGGGGCAAGGGGAGGCCAAAAACATTCAGTACTTC
cdr3_length: 15; j_call: TRBJ2-7; clone_size: NA; d_call: TRBD1; v_call: TRBV20-1; cdr3_aa: CSARFLGQGIYEQYF; cdr3_nt: TGCAGTGCTAGATTTTTGGGACAGGGGATCTACGAGCAGTACTTC
cdr3_length: 16; j_call: TRBJ2-1; clone_size: NA; d_call: TRBD2; v_call: TRBV20-1; cdr3_aa: CSAGTSGSSGWNEQFF; cdr3_nt: TGCAGTGCCGGGACTAGCGGGAGTTCCGGCTGGAATGAGCAGTTCTTC
cdr3_length: 16; j_call: TRBJ2-5; clone_size: once; d_call: NA; v_call: TRBV28; cdr3_aa: CASTPGGRGLGETQYF; cdr3_nt: TGTGCCAGTACACCCGGGGGGCGGGGGCTCGGAGAGACCCAGTACTTC
cdr3_length: 13; j_call: TRBJ1-1; clone_size: NA; d_call: NA; v_call: TRBV28; cdr3_aa: CAIWERTNTEAFF; cdr3_nt: TGTGCCATATGGGAGAGGACGAACACTGAAGCTTTCTTT
cdr3_length: 15; j_call: TRBJ2-1; clone_size: NA; d_call: TRBD2; v_call: TRBV6-1; cdr3_aa: CASTSTSGMNNEQFF; cdr3_nt: TGTGCCAGCACTTCGACTAGCGGAATGAACAATGAGCAGTTCTTC
cdr3_length: 15; j_call: TRBJ2-1; clone_size: NA; d_call: TRBD2; v_call: TRBV6-2/TRBV6-3; cdr3_aa: CASSKREWAYNEQFF; cdr3_nt: TGTGCCAGCAGTAAGCGGGAGTGGGCCTACAATGAGCAGTTCTTC
cdr3_length: 22; j_call: TRBJ2-2; clone_size: NA; d_call: TRBD2; v_call: TRBV20-1; cdr3_aa: CSASPSGRKEQYFGPGTGELFF; cdr3_nt: TGCAGTGCATCTCCTAGCGGGAGGAAGGAGCAGTACTTTGGGCCGGGCACCGGGGAGCTGTTTTTT
cdr3_length: 14; j_call: TRBJ2-1; clone_size: NA; d_call: NA; v_call: TRBV28; cdr3_aa: CATWGGQLNNEQFF; cdr3_nt: TGTGCCACCTGGGGGGGACAGTTAAACAATGAGCAGTTCTTC
cdr3_length: 13; j_call: TRBJ1-1; clone_size: NA; d_call: NA; v_call: TRBV6-2/TRBV6-3; cdr3_aa: CASSREVITEAFF; cdr3_nt: TGTGCCAGCAGCCGGGAGGTGATCACTGAAGCTTTCTTT
cdr3_length: 16; j_call: TRBJ2-2; clone_size: few; d_call: NA; v_call: TRBV20-1; cdr3_aa: CSATYPTVSNTGELFF; cdr3_nt: TGCAGTGCTACATACCCGACAGTTTCGAACACCGGGGAGCTGTTTTTT
cdr3_length: 12; j_call: TRBJ1-1; clone_size: few; d_call: NA; v_call: TRBV6-1; cdr3_aa: CASRWTVTEAFF; cdr3_nt: TGTGCCAGCAGGTGGACAGTCACTGAAGCTTTCTTT
cdr3_length: 18; j_call: TRBJ2-1; clone_size: NA; d_call: TRBD2; v_call: TRBV6-1; cdr3_aa: CASSIPPLAGGRDNEQFF; cdr3_nt: TGTGCCAGCAGTATTCCCCCGCTAGCGGGAGGACGGGACAATGAGCAGTTCTTC
cdr3_length: 14; j_call: TRBJ1-5; clone_size: few; d_call: NA; v_call: TRBV24-1; cdr3_aa: CATSTGFGNQPQHF; cdr3_nt: TGTGCCACCAGTACCGGGTTTGGCAATCAGCCCCAGCATTTT
cdr3_length: 18; j_call: TRBJ2-6; clone_size: NA; d_call: NA; v_call: TRBV28; cdr3_aa: CASSPLREGTSGANVLTF; cdr3_nt: TGTGCCAGCAGTCCCCTGAGGGAAGGGACCTCTGGGGCCAACGTCCTGACTTTC
cdr3_length: 15; j_call: TRBJ2-2; clone_size: NA; d_call: TRBD1; v_call: TRBV12-3/TRBV12-4; cdr3_aa: CASSLRTGGTGELFF; cdr3_nt: TGTGCCAGCAGTTTGAGGACAGGGGGCACCGGGGAGCTGTTTTTT
cdr3_length: 15; j_call: TRBJ2-3; clone_size: few; d_call: NA; v_call: TRBV7-9; cdr3_aa: CASSLEAGRSDTQYF; cdr3_nt: TGTGCCAGCAGCTTAGAGGCAGGGAGGTCAGATACGCAGTATTTT
cdr3_length: 14; j_call: TRBJ2-5; clone_size: NA; d_call: NA; v_call: TRBV6-2/TRBV6-3; cdr3_aa: CASRPGWGVETQYF; cdr3_nt: TGTGCCAGCAGGCCAGGGTGGGGAGTAGAGACCCAGTACTTC
cdr3_length: 15; j_call: TRBJ1-2; clone_size: NA; d_call: NA; v_call: TRBV6-2/TRBV6-3; cdr3_aa: CASSYSAGPTNGYTF; cdr3_nt: TGTGCCAGCAGTTACTCCGCTGGGCCGACGAATGGCTACACCTTC